A single sample is the source of the 27 T cell receptor beta chains below, sequenced in a study of blood T cells in healthy people across ages. For the second PCR, which ran for roughly 6 to 12 cycles, a sample-barcoded 5' primer and a J-beta primer mix were used. TCRdb redid the calling of the 5' RACE reads with MiXCR, one entry per CDR3 protein. The sample has hundreds of thousands of distinct CDR3 sequences; around half are singletons. Specimen: blood. Every receptor here comes from a woman between 55 and 75 years old in good health.

V usage is TRBV7-2 and J usage is TRBJ2-1; 10 bases fit TRBD2. The germline V gene has CDR1 SGHTA and CDR2 FQGNSA. Germline trimming cut 1 base from V and 7 bases from J; bases unmatched to any gene: 7. This CDR3 spans 16 amino acids. The CDR3 DNA follows: TGTGCCAGCAGCTTAGGGAGCGGGAGGGGTACGAATGAGCAGTTCTTC. It yields the protein CASSLGSGRGTNEQFF.

In this sample, this clonotype turned up many times. This sequence joins TRBV3-1 and TRBJ2-7, with D perhaps assigned TRBD1 or TRBD2 (5 bases each). With 4 bases removed from V and 0 bases from J, the gap between germline ends came to 10 bases. The CDR3 covers 14 residues. The germline V gene encodes CDR1 LGHDT and CDR2 YNNKEL (reference sequence). CDR3 amino acids: CASSLSGTSYEQYF. Here the CDR3 DNA reads TGTGCCAGCAGCCTCTCCGGGACCTCCTACGAGCAGTACTTC.

About this clonotype itself: This may be a read error: a much more frequent sequence differs by one nucleotide. The V gene is TRBV5-1, the J gene TRBJ2-3; TRBD2 is a possible D gene (6 bases). The germline CDR1 and CDR2 sequences are SGHRS and YFSETQ. The ends were cut back, 4 bases at V and 8 bases at J, with 14 bases in the middle. This CDR3 contains 13 residues. The CDR3 loop is CASSLPGEGTQYF. DNA of the CDR3: TGCGCCAGCAGCCTGCCGGGGGAAGGTACGCAGTATTTT.

This clonotype has more than one count but fewer than ten. The chain carries TRBV24-1 and TRBJ2-1; D remains unclear. The CDR3 totals 16 residues. The ends were cut back, 4 bases at V and 0 bases at J, with 12 bases in the middle. Germline CDR1 KGHDR, CDR2 SFDVKD. The CDR3 nucleotides read TGTGCCACCAGTGACTACAGAGCCAGCTCCTACAATGAGCAGTTCTTC. Translated: CATSDYRASSYNEQFF.

The chain carries TRBV20-1 and TRBJ2-7, with 10 bases matching TRBD2. V lost 5 bases to trimming and J lost 5 bases; unmatched junction nucleotides: 9. Germline CDR1 DFQATT, CDR2 SNEGSKA (reference sequence). CDR3 size: 14 residues. CDR3 sequence: CSAPNSGRFDEQYF. The CDR3 DNA reads as TGCAGTGCTCCGAATAGCGGGAGGTTCGACGAGCAGTACTTC.

This chain uses TRBV28 with TRBJ2-1; a possible D gene is TRBD2 (6 bases). The CDR3 is 10 amino acids. Germline V gives CDR1 MDHEN, CDR2 SYDVKM. The V and J ends lost 9 bases and 9 bases respectively, with 9 bases between them. CDR3 loop: CASSGREQFF. As DNA, the CDR3 is TGTGCCAGTAGCGGTCGTGAGCAGTTCTTC.

The chain couples TRBV20-1 to TRBJ2-3; D not certain. This CDR3 spans 14 amino acids. Looked up from germline, CDR1 is DFQATT and CDR2 is SNEGSKA (reference sequence). The V end lost 3 bases, the J end lost 1 base, and 11 bases lay between the germline ends. CDR3 DNA sequence: TGCAGTGCTAGTGGGGATACGGGCACAGATACGCAGTATTTT. Translating gives CSASGDTGTDTQYF.

This clonotype turned up a few times. The chain has TRBV7-2 and TRBJ1-1; perhaps TRBD1 as D (6 bases). Trimming took 0 bases from V and 4 from J, leaving 15 bases between them. Germline V gene data show CDR1 as SGHTA and CDR2 as FQGNSA. CDR3 length equals 16 residues. CDR3 protein: CASSLAQGRGSTEAFF. Written as DNA, the CDR3 is TGTGCCAGCAGCTTAGCCCAGGGGCGAGGGAGCACTGAAGCTTTCTTT.

This chain connects TRBV5-1 to TRBJ2-3; either TRBD1 or TRBD2 may supply D (5 bases each). Between the trimmed V and J ends, which lost 6 bases and 4 bases, there was a span of 18 bases. Per germline, CDR1 SGHRS and CDR2 YFSETQ. This CDR3 spans 15 amino acids. For the CDR3, the DNA is TGCGCCAGCACCACAAACCGGGGCGACGCAGATACGCAGTATTTT. It encodes CASTTNRGDADTQYF.

CDR3 DNA sequence: TGTGCCAGCAGGCTGACGATCGGACAGTTGAATTCACCCCTCCACTTT. The encoded protein is CASRLTIGQLNSPLHF. The rearrangement uses TRBV28 and TRBJ1-6; D is perhaps TRBD1 (6 bases). V dropped 6 bases and J dropped 7 bases, with 19 bases sitting between them. The CDR3 totals 16 residues. Per germline, CDR1 MDHEN and CDR2 SYDVKM.

This sequence joins TRBV5-1 and TRBJ2-7, with D possibly being TRBD1 or TRBD2 (5 bases each). The DNA end is a closer match to TRBJ2-5, so the J assignment may be wrong. Germline loops: CDR1 SGHRS, CDR2 YFSETQ. This CDR3 is built from 13 residues. The CDR3 loop is CASTVTGDETQYF. In DNA form, the CDR3 reads TGCGCCAGCACTGTAACCGGGGACGAGACCCAGTACTTC.

This clonotype was recorded at least ten times. This CDR3 is CASSLAGGYEQYF. Here the CDR3 DNA reads TGTGCCAGCAGCTTAGCGGGAGGGTACGAGCAGTACTTC. This rearrangement joins TRBV7-2 to TRBJ2-7, with 7 nucleotides matching TRBD2. Germline assignment: CDR1 SGHTA and CDR2 FQGNSA. The CDR3 sequence is 13 residues long. Trimming cost V 0 bases and J 4 bases; bases outside gene matches: 0.

This clonotype showed up just a few times. This chain links TRBV7-8 with TRBJ2-6, with D perhaps matching TRBD1 or TRBD2 (5 bases each). V lost 0 bases and J 12 bases, leaving 27 bases between the germline ends. Germline V gives CDR1 SGHVS, CDR2 FQNEAQ. The CDR3 sequence is 19 residues long. As DNA, the CDR3 is TGTGCCAGCAGCTTAGCAGGCCCCGGGGCCCTCTCTGGGGCCGGCGTCCTGACTTTC. It codes for CASSLAGPGALSGAGVLTF.

The V and J genes are TRBV20-1 and TRBJ2-7; 9 positions match TRBD2. The CDR3 runs 15 residues. CDR1 is DFQATT, CDR2 SNEGSKA, per germline (reference sequence). J lost 3 bases, V lost 0 bases, and 6 bases had no gene match. CDR3 in amino acids: CSARDRRLADYEQYF. DNA for the CDR3: TGCAGTGCTAGAGATAGGAGACTAGCGGACTACGAGCAGTACTTC.

There are many counts of this clonotype. V and J are TRBV2 and TRBJ2-7, with 12 nucleotides matching TRBD2. This CDR3 comprises 19 residues. Per germline, CDR1 SNHLY and CDR2 FYNNEI. J lost 0 bases, V lost 7 bases, and 16 bases had no gene match. As DNA, the CDR3 is TGTGCCAGCACCTATTCTCTAGCGGGAGGGCCTGAGAGCTCCTACGAGCAGTACTTC. Encoded protein: CASTYSLAGGPESSYEQYF.

The chain carries TRBV6-2 or TRBV6-3 and TRBJ2-5; D perhaps matches TRBD2 (5 bases). Between the trimmed V and J ends, which lost 3 bases and 11 bases, there was a span of 28 bases. This CDR3 is built from 17 residues. Germline values: CDR1 MNHEY, CDR2 SVGEGT. In DNA form, the CDR3 reads TGTGCCAGCAGTTATCTACGAGCCGTGAGGCCCTTTGGGGAGCAGTACTTC. It codes for CASSYLRAVRPFGEQYF.

The rearrangement joins TRBV27 to TRBJ2-1; D perhaps matches TRBD2 (6 bases). Gene TRBJ2-7 matches the end of the DNA better, so the J call may be wrong. Per germline, CDR1 MNHEY and CDR2 SMNVEV (reference sequence). This CDR3 is 16 amino acids long. The CDR3 DNA is TGTGCCAGCAGTTTTGCTAAGGGACTGGAATACAATGAGCAGTACTTC. Its translation: CASSFAKGLEYNEQYF.

This CDR3 is CASSVGREGTQYF. For the CDR3, the DNA is TGTGCCAGCAGCGTAGGGCGGGAGGGGACCCAGTACTTC. The chain links TRBV7-2 to TRBJ2-5; TRBD2 matches 9 bases. With 5 bases clipped from V and 7 bases from J, the junction kept 5 bases outside the gene matches. The CDR3 contains 13 residues. Germline values: CDR1 SGHTA, CDR2 FQGNSA.

As DNA, the CDR3 is TGCAGTGCTTCCCCCTTCGGACATGGCACTGAAGCTTTCTTT. Translated: CSASPFGHGTEAFF. V and J are TRBV20-1 and TRBJ1-1; TRBD1 might be the D (5 bases). V dropped 5 bases and J dropped 4 bases, with 17 bases sitting between them. This CDR3 comprises 14 residues. Germline CDR1 reads DFQATT; CDR2 reads SNEGSKA (reference sequence).

This clonotype was observed many times. The chain carries TRBV20-1 and TRBJ1-5, with 12 bases identical to TRBD1. V lost 5 bases, J lost 9 bases, and 5 bases stayed unmatched. In germline, CDR1 is DFQATT, CDR2 SNEGSKA (reference sequence). The CDR3 runs 13 residues. The CDR3 spells CSAGGQGARPQHF. The DNA for the CDR3 is TGCAGTGCTGGGGGACAGGGGGCTCGGCCCCAGCATTTT.

V gene TRBV29-1 combines with J gene TRBJ2-5, with 8 bases lining up with TRBD1. V lost 3 bases, J lost 5 bases, and 8 bases stayed unmatched. The CDR3 has 14 residues. CDR1 and CDR2 (germline): SQVTM, ANQGSEA. As DNA, the CDR3 is TGCAGCGTTGAGAGGACAGGGTCCGGCGAGACCCAGTACTTC. Protein: CSVERTGSGETQYF.

The gene calls are TRBV7-2 and TRBJ2-7, with 7 positions matching TRBD1. CDR1 and CDR2 from the germline V gene are SGHTA and FQGNSA. V lost 4 bases and J lost 4; bases outside the gene matches: 10. This CDR3 is 15 amino acids long. The CDR3 loop is CASSYRGGPNYEQYF. DNA of the CDR3: TGTGCCAGCAGCTATCGAGGGGGCCCTAATTACGAGCAGTACTTC.

This clonotype was seen a handful of times. The J gene is TRBJ2-5, the V gene TRBV28; D call uncertain. Germline V gene data show CDR1 as MDHEN and CDR2 as SYDVKM. The CDR3 spans 13 residues. Trimming took off 2 bases at V and 5 bases at J, with 9 bases between the two ends. The chain's CDR3 is CASSLGEWETQYF. The CDR3 nucleotides read TGTGCCAGCAGTTTAGGAGAGTGGGAGACCCAGTACTTC.

This clonotype was picked up a small number of times. V is TRBV3-1 and J is TRBJ2-7; 7 nucleotides match TRBD1. The CDR3 totals 14 residues. Germline V gene sequence: CDR1 LGHDT, CDR2 YNNKEL (reference sequence). Trimming cost V 1 base and J 2 bases; bases outside gene matches: 2. CDR3 DNA sequence: TGTGCCAGCAGCCAAGGGACAGGAACCTACGAGCAGTACTTC. Protein product: CASSQGTGTYEQYF.

This clonotype occurred once. V is TRBV6-6 and J is TRBJ2-6, with D possibly being TRBD2 (6 bases). CDR1 is MNHNY and CDR2 is SVGAGI in the germline V gene (reference sequence). The CDR3 spans 13 residues. Trimming pared 6 bases from V and 4 bases from J, leaving 7 bases between. This CDR3 reads CASRAGGANVLTF. The CDR3 DNA is TGTGCCAGCAGGGCGGGAGGGGCCAACGTCCTGACTTTC.

The chain uses TRBV12-3 or TRBV12-4 and TRBJ2-5; D ambiguous. V was shortened by 1 base and J by 5 bases, with 5 bases between the two germline ends. The CDR3 contains 12 residues. CDR3 coding DNA: TGTGCCAGCAGTTTAGTTTGGGAGACCCAGTACTTC. Its translation is CASSLVWETQYF.

The chain links TRBV5-5 to TRBJ2-7, with no clear D. CDR1 SGHKS and CDR2 YYEKEE come from the germline V gene (reference sequence). Trimming removed 4 bases from V and 6 bases from J, with 11 bases in between. This CDR3 has 12 amino acids. The CDR3 loop is CASSRDVSEQYF. CDR3 in DNA: TGTGCCAGCAGCCGCGACGTCTCCGAGCAGTACTTC.